The 21 T cell receptor beta chains presented below share a single source sample, sequenced in a study of blood T cell repertoires in COVID-19. Libraries were prepared by immunoSEQ multiplex PCR; TCRdb keeps only in-frame clonotypes and omits some of them. The sample consists of about 290,000 clones, under 90% of them appearing once. Sequencing used peripheral blood. The source of these receptors is a woman aged 25 to 39 with COVID-19, enrolled during active disease.

The gene calls are TRBV3-1 (or the pseudogene TRBV3-2) and TRBJ1-3; D not certain. Deletions cut 3 bases from V and 6 bases from J, with 6 bases between. The CDR3 totals 12 residues. Germline loops: CDR1 LGHDT, CDR2 YNNKEL (reference sequence). The CDR3 DNA follows: TGTGCCAGCAGCCAGGCTTCAAACACCATATATTTT. This gives the protein CASSQASNTIYF.

The chain couples TRBV14 to TRBJ2-7, with TRBD1 matching 7 bases. Trimming took 5 bases from V and 1 from J; bases not matched to a gene: 2. Germline V gene lookup returns CDR1 SGHDN and CDR2 FVKESK. The CDR3 has 13 amino acids. CDR3 loop: CASSGTASYEQYF. Here the CDR3 DNA reads TGTGCCAGCAGCGGGACAGCGTCCTACGAGCAGTACTTC. Looking up the rest from reference TRBV14 and TRBJ2-7 gives the full variable domain: EAGVTQFPSHSVIEKGQTVTLRCDPISGHDNLYWYRRVMGKEIKFLLHFVKESKQDESGMPNNRFLAERTGGTYSTLKVQPAELEDSGVYFCASSGTASYEQYFGPGTRLTVT.

The chain carries TRBV5-1 and TRBJ2-7, with D maybe TRBD2 (5 bases). In germline, CDR1 is SGHRS, CDR2 YFSETQ. This CDR3 has 15 amino acids. Trimming left V 4 bases short and J 0 bases short, with 14 bases between. CDR3 sequence: CASSPLLGSSYEQYF. DNA of the CDR3: TGCGCCAGCAGCCCTCTGCTGGGGAGCTCCTACGAGCAGTACTTC.

The chain employs TRBV3-1 (or the pseudogene TRBV3-2) and TRBJ2-2, with TRBD2 identical over 8 bases. Germline loops: CDR1 LGHDT, CDR2 YNNKEL (reference sequence). The CDR3 runs 15 residues. The V and J ends lost 5 bases and 3 bases, in that order; junction bases with no gene match: 5. The CDR3 coding sequence is TGTGCCAGCAGCTCGGGGGGGGACTACACCGGGGAGCTGTTTTTT. This codes for CASSSGGDYTGELFF.

A note on this clone: The junction does not match germline at one end; this may be a read error. The chain uses TRBV18 and TRBJ2-1, with 8 bases matching TRBD1. Germline V gene lookup returns CDR1 KGHSH and CDR2 LQKENI. CDR3 length: 12 residues. The CDR3 loop is CASSPGGTGGLF. The CDR3 DNA sequence: TGTGCCAGCTCACCAGGTGGGACAGGCGGGCTCTTC.

The J gene is TRBJ1-4, the V gene TRBV18; D perhaps matches TRBD1 (5 bases). Germline V gene data show CDR1 as KGHSH and CDR2 as LQKENI. Trimming shortened V by 3 bases and J by 1 base, and 6 bases separated the two germline ends. The CDR3 is 14 residues long. In nucleotides, the CDR3 is TGTGCCAGCTCACCGGGGCGAACTAATGAAAAACTGTTTTTT. As protein: CASSPGRTNEKLFF.

In DNA form, the CDR3 reads TGTGCCAGCAGCAAAGCGGGAGTCCTTGAACCATACTACGAGCAGTACTTC. It is translated as CASSKAGVLEPYYEQYF. The V and J genes are TRBV21-1 and TRBJ2-7; the D call in the table, TRBD2, was not verified against the DNA. TRBV21-1 is classified as a pseudogene. The length of the CDR3 is 17 residues.

This chain joins TRBV4-1 and TRBJ2-5, with D perhaps TRBD1 (5 bases). From germline, CDR1 is MGHRA and CDR2 YSYEKL. This CDR3 has 13 residues. V lost 4 bases and J 2 bases, leaving 8 bases between the germline ends. The CDR3 region is CASSRTLQETQYF. The CDR3 region has the DNA TGCGCCAGCAGCCGGACACTTCAAGAGACCCAGTACTTC.

Regarding this clone: This sample includes further DNA sequences coding for the same CDR3. The rearrangement uses TRBV19 and TRBJ2-2; 10 nucleotides match TRBD1. The germline CDR1 and CDR2 sequences are LNHDA and SQIVND (reference sequence). With 5 bases clipped from V and 8 bases from J, the junction kept 8 bases outside the gene matches. The CDR3 contains 15 residues. The CDR3: CASSSRDRGLGELFF. The CDR3 DNA reads as TGTGCCAGTAGTTCCCGGGACAGGGGTCTGGGGGAGCTGTTTTTT. The complete variable domain, with remaining parts taken from reference TRBV19 and TRBJ2-2, reads DGGITQSPKYLFRKEGQNVTLSCEQNLNHDAMYWYRQDPGQGLRLIYYSQIVNDFQKGDIAEGYSVSREKKESFPLTVTSAQKNPTAFYLCASSSRDRGLGELFFGEGSRLTVL.

This chain uses TRBV6-2 or TRBV6-3 with TRBJ2-5; 11 positions match TRBD2. CDR1 and CDR2 from the germline V gene are MNHEY and SVGEGT. The CDR3 is 16 residues long. With V trimmed by 2 bases and J by 4 bases, 6 bases remained unmatched. CDR3 amino acids: CASSYGSSGGRETQYF. CDR3 bases: TGTGCCAGCAGTTACGGCTCTAGCGGGGGGCGAGAGACCCAGTACTTC.

This chain links TRBV18 with TRBJ2-7, with 9 bases lining up with TRBD1. Trimming took 2 bases from V and 0 from J; bases not matched to a gene: 17. The length of the CDR3 is 20 residues. Per the germline V gene, CDR1 is KGHSH and CDR2 is LQKENI. CDR3 coding DNA: TGTGCCAGCTCACCAGTTGCGGTCCCGGGACAGGGTTTGAGCTCCTACGAGCAGTACTTC. This gives the protein CASSPVAVPGQGLSSYEQYF.

The gene calls are TRBV5-6 and TRBJ1-2; the D gene is possibly TRBD1 (5 bases). The CDR3 covers 13 residues. Germline V gene sequence: CDR1 SGHDT, CDR2 YYEEEE. V dropped 3 bases and J dropped 8 bases, with 14 bases sitting between them. As DNA, the CDR3 is TGTGCCAGCAGCTACCAGGGTGCTGGAGGCTACACCTTC. It specifies CASSYQGAGGYTF.

Regarding this clone: The sample carries other DNA sequences with the same CDR3. The chain carries TRBV3-1 (or the pseudogene TRBV3-2) and TRBJ1-1, with D possibly being TRBD1 (5 bases). In germline, CDR1 is LGHDT, CDR2 YNNKEL (reference sequence). The CDR3 has 13 amino acids. V was cut by 1 base and J by 5 bases, with 8 bases left in between. CDR3 DNA sequence: TGTGCCAGCAGCCAAGTCGGGGGTACTGAAGCTTTCTTT. This sequence encodes CASSQVGGTEAFF.

The chain recombines TRBV16 with TRBJ1-1; a possible D gene is TRBD1 (6 bases). V lost 4 bases, J lost 1 base, and 16 bases lay in between. From germline, CDR1 is KGHSY and CDR2 FQNENV. The length of the CDR3 is 16 residues. CDR3 loop: CASSPMSGARNTEAFF. CDR3 DNA: TGTGCCAGCAGCCCAATGTCAGGGGCCCGGAACACTGAAGCTTTCTTT.

This clone has more than one count but fewer than ten. The chain links TRBV5-1 to TRBJ2-2; D gene uncertain. Germline V lookup: CDR1 SGHRS, CDR2 YFSETQ. V gave up 0 bases and J gave up 4 bases, with 7 bases separating them. The CDR3 length is 14 residues. The CDR3 coding sequence is TGCGCCAGCAGCTTGGGGCCGGGCACCGGGGAGCTGTTTTTT. As protein: CASSLGPGTGELFF. Looking up the rest from reference TRBV5-1 and TRBJ2-2 gives the full variable domain: KAGVTQTPRYLIKTRGQQVTLSCSPISGHRSVSWYQQTPGQGLQFLFEYFSETQRNKGNFPGRFSGRQFSNSRSEMNVSTLELGDSALYLCASSLGPGTGELFFGEGSRLTVL.

CDR3 residues: CASSFRAGGGETQYF. CDR3 DNA sequence: TGTGCCAGCAGCTTCCGAGCGGGGGGGGGTGAGACCCAGTACTTC. This chain joins TRBV11-3 and TRBJ2-5; 10 bases match TRBD2. Trimming removed 3 bases from V and 5 bases from J; junction bases left unmatched: 6. Germline V gene lookup returns CDR1 SGHNT and CDR2 YENEEA. This CDR3 region has 15 residues.

This clone has only a few counts. The chain couples TRBV12-3 or TRBV12-4 to TRBJ2-1, with a possible D match to TRBD2 (7 bases). V shed 9 bases and J shed 9 bases, with 15 bases lying between them. There are 12 residues in the CDR3. The CDR3 is CASSRRGGEQFF. Written as DNA, the CDR3 is TGTGCCAGTTCGAGAAGGGGGGGTGAGCAGTTCTTC.

The chain joins TRBV11-3 to TRBJ2-7; 9 bases map to TRBD1. Per the germline V gene, CDR1 is SGHNT and CDR2 is YENEEA. The CDR3 totals 16 residues. V lost 0 bases and J lost 5; bases outside the gene matches: 8. The chain's CDR3 is CASSLDGRTGDDEQYF. CDR3 coding DNA: TGTGCCAGCAGCTTAGATGGGAGGACAGGGGACGACGAGCAGTACTTC.

The chain recombines TRBV6-5 with TRBJ1-5, with 7 bases fitting TRBD1. The trim removed 6 bases at V and 4 bases at J, leaving 9 bases unmatched. The CDR3 extends over 15 amino acids. From germline, CDR1 is MNHEY and CDR2 SVGAGI. CDR3 sequence: CASRFAGGRNQPQHF. DNA of the CDR3: TGTGCCAGCAGATTCGCAGGGGGAAGGAATCAGCCCCAGCATTTT.

The chain combines TRBV19 with TRBJ2-3, with D perhaps matching TRBD1 (6 bases). Deletions cut 6 bases from V and 0 bases from J, with 10 bases between. Germline CDR1 LNHDA, CDR2 SQIVND (reference sequence). This CDR3 is 14 amino acids long. The CDR3 reads CASSATGSTDTQYF. DNA of the CDR3: TGTGCCAGTAGCGCGACAGGTAGCACAGATACGCAGTATTTT.

V and J are TRBV18 and TRBJ1-1, with TRBD1 as a possible D gene (6 bases). This CDR3 comprises 14 residues. Germline V CDR1 and CDR2: KGHSH, LQKENI. Trimming removed 3 bases at V and 4 bases at J, with 12 bases between. Here the CDR3 reads CASSPGGRVTEAFF. The DNA of the CDR3 is TGTGCCAGCTCACCGGGGGGGCGGGTCACTGAAGCTTTCTTT.